The 10 T cell receptor beta chains presented below share a single source sample, sequenced in a study of blood T cell repertoires in COVID-19. Data came from immunoSEQ multiplex PCR; TCRdb stores just in-frame clones and leaves some out. The top ten hold nearly 5% of the sample, which has about 200,000 clones, about 83% seen once. Material for sequencing was PBMCs or T cells enriched from blood (not recorded which). The source is a woman between 45 and 60 years old who had been exposed to COVID-19.

V gene TRBV30 combines with J gene TRBJ2-5; 12 positions agree with TRBD2. Germline lookup yields CDR1 GTSNPN and CDR2 SVGIG (reference sequence). V lost 2 bases to trimming and J lost 2 bases; unmatched junction nucleotides: 6. There are 16 residues in the CDR3. The CDR3 coding sequence is TGTGCCTGGAGTAGGGGGACTAGCGGGTTACAAGAGACCCAGTACTTC. The encoded protein is CAWSRGTSGLQETQYF.

The chain uses TRBV5-6 and TRBJ1-5; 7 positions match TRBD1. The CDR3 loop spans 15 amino acids. The germline V gene has CDR1 SGHDT and CDR2 YYEEEE. V lost 4 bases, J lost 2 bases, and 6 bases stayed unmatched. This chain's CDR3 is CASSVLQGGNQPQHF. The DNA for the CDR3 is TGTGCCAGCAGCGTGCTCCAGGGGGGCAATCAGCCCCAGCATTTT.

CDR3 sequence reads: CASSHPGQARKHF. In DNA form, the CDR3 reads TGTGCCAGCAGCCACCCAGGACAAGCACGAAAGCATTTT. The chain links TRBV3-1 (or the pseudogene TRBV3-2) to TRBJ1-5, with a weak D call TRBD1 (5 bases). CDR1 and CDR2 from the germline V gene are LGHDT and YNNKEL (reference sequence). The CDR3 sequence is 13 residues long. V lost 3 bases and J 14 bases, leaving 17 bases between the germline ends.

As to this clone: Other DNA sequences in this specimen translate into the identical CDR3. V usage is TRBV7-9 and J usage is TRBJ1-2; D unresolved. V lost 5 bases to trimming and J lost 5 bases, with 6 bases between them. CDR1 SEHNR and CDR2 FQNEAQ come from the germline V gene (reference sequence). This CDR3 contains 11 residues. CDR3 residues: CASSLNYGYTF. The CDR3 DNA reads TGTGCCAGCAGCCTAAATTATGGCTACACCTTC.

The CDR3 region has the DNA TGTGCCAGCAGTGACAATTGGGAGAGGATAGGCGGGACAGAGCCCAACTATGGCTACACCTTC. It encodes CASSDNWERIGGTEPNYGYTF. This chain joins TRBV6-4 and TRBJ1-2; 7 bases match TRBD1. V dropped 2 bases and J dropped 2; count of bases not matched to a gene: 23. The germline V gene encodes CDR1 MRHNA and CDR2 SNTAGT. CDR3 length: 21 amino acids.

This sequence joins TRBV7-2 and TRBJ2-5, with 9 bases that match TRBD2. The CDR3 has 16 residues. CDR1 is SGHTA, CDR2 FQGNSA, per germline. With 0 bases clipped from V and 5 bases from J, the junction kept 7 bases outside the gene matches. The CDR3 loop reads CASSLARVAGDETQYF. CDR3 bases: TGTGCCAGCAGCTTAGCGAGGGTAGCGGGGGATGAGACCCAGTACTTC. The whole variable domain, filled in from reference TRBV7-2 and TRBJ2-5, reads GAGVSQSPSNKVTEKGKDVELRCDPISGHTALYWYRQSLGQGLEFLIYFQGNSAPDKSGLPSDRFSAERTGGSVSTLTIQRTQQEDSAVYLCASSLARVAGDETQYFGPGTRLLVL.

The chain has TRBV7-6 and TRBJ2-3, with D tentatively TRBD2 (6 bases). From germline, CDR1 is SGHVS and CDR2 FNYEAQ. The CDR3 runs to 15 residues. V was cut by 5 bases and J by 0 bases, with 12 bases left in between. The CDR3 bases are TGTGCCAGCAGCCCTTTCGCGGGGAGCACAGATACGCAGTATTTT. Translation gives CASSPFAGSTDTQYF.

This clone was seen a few times. The chain has TRBV5-1 and TRBJ1-2; TRBD1 agrees at 10 bases. The CDR3 consists of 16 residues. The germline CDR1 and CDR2 sequences are SGHRS and YFSETQ. V shed 4 bases, J shed 6 bases, and the junction held 12 bases outside the gene matches. The CDR3 sequence is CASSLRTGTGEDGYTF. Written as DNA, the CDR3 is TGCGCCAGCAGCCTAAGGACCGGGACAGGGGAGGATGGCTACACCTTC.

The V gene is TRBV5-6, the J gene TRBJ1-1; D is unclear. V lost 4 bases and J 1 base, leaving 20 bases between the germline ends. The CDR3 spans 17 residues. Germline CDR1 is SGHDT and CDR2 is YYEEEE. In DNA form, the CDR3 reads TGTGCCAGCAGCGGGCTTTCCTTACTCTCGGAGAACACTGAAGCTTTCTTT. Residues: CASSGLSLLSENTEAFF.

The V and J genes are TRBV27 and TRBJ1-1, with 8 bases lining up with TRBD1. The CDR3 is made up of 14 amino acids. Germline values: CDR1 MNHEY, CDR2 SMNVEV (reference sequence). Trimming cost V 7 bases and J 4 bases; bases outside gene matches: 8. CDR3 amino acids: CASKGQGAPTEAFF. DNA for the CDR3: TGTGCCAGCAAGGGGCAGGGGGCTCCCACTGAAGCTTTCTTT.